The 21 T cell receptor beta chains in this list originate from one sample, sequenced in a study of human T cells and chemical hapten exposure. TCRdb independently ran MiXCR on the RACE reads; one entry per CDR3 protein. The table lists about 82,000 distinct CDR3 sequences, about 6.3% of them singletons. Described time point: patch test 2, 6 weeks after DPC sensitization. Treatment defined: therapeutic diphenylcyclopropenone sensitization with weekly scalp DPC. The starting material was whole blood, obtained in connection with sensitization to the hapten diphenylcyclopropenone (DPC). These receptor sequences come from a woman aged 25 to 39 with alopecia areata. Some clones in this sample may be carry-over from other donors' samples.

There are many counts of this clonotype. The chain carries TRBV5-4 and TRBJ2-1; 9 bases fit TRBD1. The junction had 9 bases not matched to a gene; V was cut back by 2 bases and J by 9 bases. Germline V CDR1 and CDR2: SGHNT, YYREEE (reference sequence). CDR3 length: 15 amino acids. The CDR3 loop is CASSLPGQGVGEQFF. The CDR3 region has the DNA TGTGCCAGCAGCTTACCGGGACAGGGAGTAGGTGAGCAGTTCTTC.

This clonotype was observed many times. V is TRBV5-1 and J is TRBJ2-2; maybe TRBD1 (5 bases). This CDR3 region has 13 residues. V dropped 7 bases and J dropped 1 base, with 8 bases sitting between them. Germline values: CDR1 SGHRS, CDR2 YFSETQ. The CDR3 reads CASGAGNTGELFF. The CDR3 DNA sequence: TGCGCCAGCGGGGCAGGGAACACCGGGGAGCTGTTTTTT.

This clonotype was seen at least ten times. The CDR3 here is CASSLRGQGDTGELFF. As DNA, the CDR3 is TGTGCCAGCAGTTTACGGGGACAGGGTGACACCGGGGAGCTGTTTTTT. V is TRBV27 and J is TRBJ2-2; TRBD1 agrees at 9 bases. Germline trimming cut 2 bases from V and 3 bases from J; bases unmatched to any gene: 4. From germline, CDR1 is MNHEY and CDR2 SMNVEV (reference sequence). This CDR3 is 16 amino acids long.

A remark on this clonotype: This may stem from a read error, because a much larger clone lies one nucleotide away. The chain combines TRBV15 with TRBJ2-7; no clear D gene. The CDR3 extends over 15 amino acids. CDR1 and CDR2 (germline): LNHNV, YYDKDF (reference sequence). DNA for the CDR3: TGTGCCACCAGCAGAGATAGGAGAAGTTCCTACGGGCAGTACTTC. This sequence encodes CATSRDRRSSYGQYF.

This clonotype was counted a few times. The rearrangement joins TRBV12-3 or TRBV12-4 to TRBJ2-2, with D unclear. This CDR3 is built from 14 residues. The V and J ends lost 3 bases and 7 bases respectively, with 12 bases between them. DNA for the CDR3: TGTGCCAGCAGTTTCGGTGGATTAGGCGGGGAGCTGTTTTTT. Translation gives CASSFGGLGGELFF.

At least ten counts were recorded for this clonotype. The chain is built from TRBV20-1 and TRBJ2-3; the match to TRBD2 covers 8 bases. The CDR3 consists of 13 residues. V shed 0 bases and J 6 bases; nucleotides not matched to a gene: 2. Per the germline V gene, CDR1 is DFQATT and CDR2 is SNEGSKA (reference sequence). Here the CDR3 reads CSARDSGGDTQYF. In DNA, the CDR3 is TGCAGTGCTAGAGACAGCGGGGGCGATACGCAGTATTTT.

This clonotype was observed many times. V is TRBV5-6 and J is TRBJ1-1; tentative D call: TRBD1 (5 bases). Trimming removed 3 bases at V and 10 bases at J, with 16 bases between. The CDR3 covers 13 residues. Germline-derived CDR1 and CDR2 are SGHDT and YYEEEE. The CDR3 loop reads CASSWGVSSGAFF. In DNA form, the CDR3 reads TGTGCCAGCAGCTGGGGGGTCTCCTCGGGAGCTTTCTTT.

The chain carries TRBV21-1 and TRBJ1-5; the table's D call TRBD1 went unverified against the DNA. TRBV21-1 is classified as a pseudogene. This CDR3 has 17 amino acids. The DNA of the CDR3 is TGTGCCAGCAGCAAAGCTGGGTTGGGGGATAGCAATCAGCCCCAGCATTTT. This encodes CASSKAGLGDSNQPQHF.

This clonotype was seen more than once but under ten times. V and J are TRBV10-3 and TRBJ1-1; D remains unclear. This CDR3 is 14 amino acids long. Germline values: CDR1 ENHRY, CDR2 SYGVKD. V lost 3 bases, J lost 6 bases, and 14 bases lay in between. Written as DNA, the CDR3 is TGTGCCATCAGTGAATCTACAGCGAGCGCTGAAGCTTTCTTT. Encoded protein: CAISESTASAEAFF.

This clonotype was counted a few times. V gene TRBV7-8 combines with J gene TRBJ2-3, with D perhaps assigned TRBD1 or TRBD2 (5 bases each). CDR1 is SGHVS and CDR2 is FQNEAQ in the germline V gene. This CDR3 has 13 residues. With 5 bases removed from V and 5 bases from J, the gap between germline ends came to 11 bases. DNA of the CDR3: TGTGCCAGCAGCCCAGGGCGGGTAGATACGCAGTATTTT. Its translation: CASSPGRVDTQYF.

This clonotype was counted between two and nine times. J is TRBJ1-2 and V is TRBV7-6; 7 bases are shared with TRBD1. With 0 bases clipped from V and 6 bases from J, the junction kept 7 bases outside the gene matches. The length of the CDR3 is 15 residues. The germline V gene encodes CDR1 SGHVS and CDR2 FNYEAQ. Written as DNA, the CDR3 is TGTGCCAGCAGCTTAGCATACAGGGGTGACGATGGCTACACCTTC. Translated, it gives CASSLAYRGDDGYTF.

About this clonotype: This could be a read error, since a much larger clone is one nucleotide away. The V gene is TRBV10-2, the J gene TRBJ1-2; unclear D gene. This CDR3 has 13 amino acids. CDR1 and CDR2 from the germline V gene are WSHSY and SAAADI. Trimming cost V 2 bases and J 8 bases, with 12 bases left between them. The CDR3: CASSEDKLYGYTF. CDR3 nucleotide sequence: TGCGCCAGCAGTGAGGACAAGCTGTACGGCTACACCTTC.

As DNA, the CDR3 is TGTGCCAGCAGCCGACTTGGGGCTCAGTACGAGCAGTACTTC. Translated, it gives CASSRLGAQYEQYF. The chain carries TRBV7-2 and TRBJ2-7; possible D gene TRBD1, 5 bases. Trimming took off 5 bases at V and 4 bases at J, with 15 bases between the two ends. CDR1 is SGHTA and CDR2 is FQGNSA in the germline V gene. The CDR3 loop spans 14 amino acids. Full variable domain (missing parts from reference TRBV7-2 and TRBJ2-7): GAGVSQSPSNKVTEKGKDVELRCDPISGHTALYWYRQSLGQGLEFLIYFQGNSAPDKSGLPSDRFSAERTGGSVSTLTIQRTQQEDSAVYLCASSRLGAQYEQYFGPGTRLTVT.

This clonotype was found a few times. The chain uses TRBV9 and TRBJ2-3; D is uncertain. The CDR3 totals 12 residues. Deletions cut 4 bases from V and 2 bases from J, with 5 bases between. Looked up from germline, CDR1 is SGDLS and CDR2 is YYNGEE. The CDR3 sequence: CASSKNTDTQYF. The CDR3 DNA reads as TGTGCCAGCAGCAAAAACACAGATACGCAGTATTTT.

As regards this clonotype: This may stem from a read error, because a much larger clone lies one nucleotide away. The V and J genes are TRBV20-1 and TRBJ2-7, with 9 bases matching TRBD1. The CDR3 covers 15 residues. Per germline, CDR1 DFQATT and CDR2 SNEGSKA (reference sequence). The trim removed 2 bases at V and 7 bases at J, leaving 12 bases unmatched. CDR3 sequence reads: CSARPGQGKGGEQYF. The CDR3 coding sequence is TGCAGTGCTAGACCCGGACAGGGGAAGGGGGGAGAGCAGTACTTC.

This clonotype occurred many times. V usage is TRBV20-1 and J usage is TRBJ2-7; 7 bases match TRBD2. CDR3 length: 13 residues. From germline, CDR1 is DFQATT and CDR2 SNEGSKA (reference sequence). Trimming cost V 3 bases and J 4 bases; bases outside gene matches: 6. In nucleotides, the CDR3 is TGCAGTGCTAGGCCGGGGGGATCTTACGAGCAGTACTTC. It yields the protein CSARPGGSYEQYF.

Many counts were recorded for this clonotype. The chain links TRBV27 to TRBJ2-1; maybe TRBD1 (5 bases). The CDR3 has 13 residues. Germline CDR1 and CDR2: MNHEY and SMNVEV (reference sequence). Trimming left V 0 bases short and J 7 bases short, with 7 bases between. The CDR3 sequence is CASSLSRQNEQFF. In DNA form, the CDR3 reads TGTGCCAGCAGTTTATCACGACAGAATGAGCAGTTCTTC.

This rearrangement joins TRBV7-8 to TRBJ1-2; 10 bases agree with TRBD1. The CDR3 covers 14 residues. Germline CDR1 is SGHVS and CDR2 is FQNEAQ. V lost 4 bases to trimming and J lost 2 bases; unmatched junction nucleotides: 1. CDR3 amino acids: CASSSTGGNYGYTF. The CDR3 DNA reads TGTGCCAGCAGCTCGACAGGGGGCAACTATGGCTACACCTTC.

This clonotype was seen only a few times. This rearrangement joins TRBV6-1 to TRBJ2-1; weak D call: TRBD1 (5 bases). The CDR3 consists of 14 residues. Looked up from germline, CDR1 is MNHNS and CDR2 is SASEGT. Trimming took 8 bases from V and 0 from J, leaving 11 bases between them. This CDR3 is CASFLGASYNEQFF. DNA for the CDR3: TGTGCCAGCTTTCTAGGGGCCTCCTACAATGAGCAGTTCTTC.

This sequence joins TRBV20-1 and TRBJ1-5; 9 bases map to TRBD1. CDR1 and CDR2 (germline): DFQATT, SNEGSKA (reference sequence). CDR3 size: 12 residues. V lost 1 base, J lost 15 bases, and 7 bases stayed unmatched. The CDR3 loop is CSARAAGDRAHF. The CDR3 DNA sequence: TGCAGTGCTAGAGCCGCTGGGGACAGGGCGCATTTT.

This clonotype has at least ten counts. The V gene is TRBV6-2 or TRBV6-3, the J gene TRBJ1-1; D gene uncertain. The CDR3 consists of 17 residues. Trimming stripped 4 bases from V and 3 bases from J, with 21 bases between. Per germline, CDR1 MNHEY and CDR2 SVGEGT. This CDR3 reads CASSFNLRNELDTEAFF. CDR3 DNA: TGTGCCAGCAGTTTCAACCTCAGAAACGAATTGGACACTGAAGCTTTCTTT.